A selection of T cell receptor beta chains follows, all from one sample in a study of patients and donors after allogeneic stem cell transplantation. Using its own MiXCR run on the RT-PCR reads, TCRdb lists one record per CDR3 protein. The sample has approximately 200,000 distinct CDR3 sequences; roughly two fifths are singletons. The material sequenced was blood, either unsorted or a sorted T cell fraction (not recorded which). The receptors were sampled from a human donor who was either an allogeneic HSCT recipient or a stem cell or donor lymphocyte infusion donor (not recorded which). It is not recorded whose cells these are; they may come from a transplant donor. Both conserved end residues are part of each CDR3. The D gene is left open where the match is weak. Clone size is shown for a subset of rows, as once, few, many or a class of expanded clone.

v_call	d_call	cdr3_length	j_call	clone_size	cdr3_aa	cdr3_nt
TRBV20-1	-	12	TRBJ1-5	-	CSAPNPGQPQHF	TGCAGTGCCCCGAACCCGGGTCAGCCCCAGCATTTT
TRBV20-1	-	12	TRBJ2-2	-	CSARAGAGELFF	TGCAGTGCTAGGGCAGGCGCCGGGGAGCTGTTTTTT
TRBV20-1	-	15	TRBJ1-5	-	CSATSRERDNQPQHF	TGCAGTGCTACCTCCCGAGAACGTGACAATCAGCCCCAGCATTTT
TRBV28	TRBD2	16	TRBJ2-5	-	CASSLLSLAGEETQYF	TGTGCCAGCAGTTTACTGTCGCTAGCGGGAGAAGAGACCCAGTACTTC
TRBV28	TRBD1	14	TRBJ2-7	-	CASSKGQGTYEQYF	TGTGCCAGCAGTAAGGGACAGGGCACCTACGAGCAGTACTTC
TRBV5-1	-	13	TRBJ1-1	medium-sized	CATKQAMNTEAFF	TGCGCCACGAAACAGGCGATGAACACTGAAGCTTTCTTT
TRBV29-1	TRBD1	13	TRBJ1-1	-	CSVAQGWYTEAFF	TGCAGCGTAGCACAGGGGTGGTACACTGAAGCTTTCTTT
TRBV3-1	TRBD2	16	TRBJ2-1	-	CASSPHRTSGDNEQFF	TGTGCCAGCAGCCCCCACCGGACTAGCGGGGACAATGAGCAGTTCTTC
TRBV15	TRBD1	15	TRBJ1-2	-	CATSRAPRGNYGYTF	TGTGCCACCAGCAGAGCCCCCAGGGGGAACTATGGCTACACCTTC
TRBV12-3/TRBV12-4	-	15	TRBJ2-5	-	CASSLAAGAQETQYF	TGTGCCAGCAGTTTAGCCGCAGGGGCCCAAGAGACCCAGTACTTC
TRBV20-1	-	15	TRBJ2-7	-	CSARDPTAPRYEQYF	TGCAGTGCTAGGGACCCGACAGCACCTCGCTACGAGCAGTACTTC
TRBV12-3/TRBV12-4	TRBD1	16	TRBJ1-3	few	CASSSHGTGSGNTIYF	TGTGCCAGCAGTTCCCATGGGACAGGATCCGGAAACACCATATATTTT
TRBV7-8	-	12	TRBJ2-1	-	CASSLAMGKQFF	TGTGCCAGCAGCTTAGCGATGGGGAAGCAGTTCTTC
TRBV4-2	TRBD2	16	TRBJ2-3	-	CASSQALAGGLDTQYF	TGTGCCAGCAGCCAAGCCCTAGCGGGGGGCCTAGATACGCAGTATTTT
TRBV12-3/TRBV12-4	-	13	TRBJ1-1	-	CASSLREGLYAFF	TGTGCCAGCAGTTTAAGAGAGGGGTTGTATGCTTTCTTT
TRBV5-5	-	15	TRBJ1-4	once	CASSLAGTPNEKLFF	TGTGCCAGCAGCTTGGCCGGGACACCTAATGAAAAACTGTTTTTT
TRBV29-1	-	13	TRBJ2-1	-	CSVVPGAYNEQFF	TGCAGCGTTGTCCCAGGGGCCTACAATGAGCAGTTCTTC
TRBV5-1	TRBD2	14	TRBJ2-1	-	CASRGLAPTNEQFF	TGCGCCAGCAGGGGACTAGCCCCTACAAATGAGCAGTTCTTC
TRBV4-1	-	18	TRBJ1-2	many	CASSQDGQASSSDYGYTF	TGCGCCAGCAGCCAAGACGGCCAGGCCTCCTCCTCTGACTATGGCTACACCTTC
TRBV12-3/TRBV12-4	TRBD1	17	TRBJ1-6	-	CASSLALPGQGNSPLHF	TGTGCCAGCAGTTTAGCCCTCCCGGGACAGGGTAATTCACCCCTCCACTTT
TRBV7-9	-	15	TRBJ1-6	-	CASSLQGSSNSPLHF	TGTGCCAGCAGCTTACAGGGAAGTTCGAATTCACCCCTCCACTTT